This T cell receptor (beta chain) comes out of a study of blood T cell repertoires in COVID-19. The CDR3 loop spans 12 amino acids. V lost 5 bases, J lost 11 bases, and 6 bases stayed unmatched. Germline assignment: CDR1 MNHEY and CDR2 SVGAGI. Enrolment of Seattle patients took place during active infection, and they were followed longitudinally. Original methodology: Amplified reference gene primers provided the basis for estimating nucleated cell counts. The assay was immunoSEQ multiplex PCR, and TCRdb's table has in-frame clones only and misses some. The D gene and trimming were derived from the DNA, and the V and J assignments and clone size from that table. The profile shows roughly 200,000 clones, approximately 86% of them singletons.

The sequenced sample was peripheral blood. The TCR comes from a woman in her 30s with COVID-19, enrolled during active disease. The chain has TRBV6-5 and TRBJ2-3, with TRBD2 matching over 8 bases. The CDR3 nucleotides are TGTGCCAGCAGTCCCCCTAGCGGGTTGCAGTATTTT. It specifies CASSPPSGLQYF.